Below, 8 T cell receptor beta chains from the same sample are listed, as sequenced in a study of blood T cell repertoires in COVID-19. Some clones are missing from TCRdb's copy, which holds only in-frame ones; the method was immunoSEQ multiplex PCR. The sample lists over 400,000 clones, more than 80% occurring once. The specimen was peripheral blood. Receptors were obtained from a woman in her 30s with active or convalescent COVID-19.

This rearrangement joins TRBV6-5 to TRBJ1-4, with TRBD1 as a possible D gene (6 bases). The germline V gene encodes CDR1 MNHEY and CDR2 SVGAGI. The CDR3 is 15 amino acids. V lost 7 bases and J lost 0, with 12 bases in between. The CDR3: CASTPRGATNEKLFF. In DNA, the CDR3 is TGTGCCAGCACCCCCAGGGGCGCAACTAATGAAAAACTGTTTTTT.

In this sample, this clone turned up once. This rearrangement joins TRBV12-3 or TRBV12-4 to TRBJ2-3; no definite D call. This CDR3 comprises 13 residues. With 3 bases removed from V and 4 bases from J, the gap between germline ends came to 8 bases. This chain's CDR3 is CASSFSPPDTQYF. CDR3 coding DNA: TGTGCCAGCAGTTTTTCTCCCCCAGATACGCAGTATTTT.

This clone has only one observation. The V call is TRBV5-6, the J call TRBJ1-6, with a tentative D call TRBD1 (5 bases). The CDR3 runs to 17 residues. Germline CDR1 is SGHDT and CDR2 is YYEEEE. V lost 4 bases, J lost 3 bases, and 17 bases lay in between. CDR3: CASSPRKGIGYNSPLHF. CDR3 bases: TGTGCCAGCAGCCCTCGGAAGGGGATCGGCTATAATTCACCCCTCCACTTT.

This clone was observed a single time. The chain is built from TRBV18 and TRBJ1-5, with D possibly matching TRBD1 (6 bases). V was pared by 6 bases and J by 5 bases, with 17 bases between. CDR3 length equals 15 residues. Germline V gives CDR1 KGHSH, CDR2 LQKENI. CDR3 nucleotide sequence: TGTGCCAGCTCCACCCGGCAGGGGAGAGATCAGCCCCAGCATTTT. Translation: CASSTRQGRDQPQHF.

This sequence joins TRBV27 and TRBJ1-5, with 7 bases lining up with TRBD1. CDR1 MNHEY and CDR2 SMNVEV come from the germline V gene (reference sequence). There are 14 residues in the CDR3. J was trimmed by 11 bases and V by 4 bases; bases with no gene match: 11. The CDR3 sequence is CASSSDRVRASQHF. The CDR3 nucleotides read TGTGCCAGCAGTTCCGACAGGGTTAGGGCGTCCCAGCATTTT.

The CDR3 here is CASRLTGKNQPQHF. The CDR3 DNA follows: TGTGCCAGCAGGTTGACAGGGAAAAATCAGCCCCAGCATTTT. This chain joins TRBV28 and TRBJ1-5; 7 bases line up with TRBD1. The CDR3 is 14 residues long. Germline V gene lookup returns CDR1 MDHEN and CDR2 SYDVKM. The V segment lost 6 bases and the J segment 4 bases; nucleotides outside the gene matches: 6.

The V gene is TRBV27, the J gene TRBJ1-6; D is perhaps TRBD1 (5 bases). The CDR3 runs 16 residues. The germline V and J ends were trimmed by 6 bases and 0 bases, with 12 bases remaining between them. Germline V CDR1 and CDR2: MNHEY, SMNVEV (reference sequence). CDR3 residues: CASRRTPSSYNSPLHF. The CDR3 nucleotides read TGTGCCAGCAGGCGGACACCGAGCTCCTATAATTCACCCCTCCACTTT.

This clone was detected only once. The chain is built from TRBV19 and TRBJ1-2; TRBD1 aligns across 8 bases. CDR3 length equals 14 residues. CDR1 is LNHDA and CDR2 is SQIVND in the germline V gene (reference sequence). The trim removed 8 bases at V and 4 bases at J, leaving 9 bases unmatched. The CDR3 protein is CASSTGAIIYGYTF. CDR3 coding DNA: TGTGCCAGTTCGACAGGGGCCATCATCTATGGCTACACCTTC.